The clone carrying this T cell receptor (beta chain) has a handful of counts. This entry comes from a study of blood T cell repertoires in COVID-19. The wider study: Both acute and convalescent COVID-19 samples were obtained from the United States, Italy and Spain. PBMCs, B-cell-depleted T cells, or T cells were the source of the cDNA or gDNA that made up the material.

Libraries were prepared by immunoSEQ multiplex PCR; TCRdb keeps only in-frame clonotypes and omits some of them. The sample lists 120,000 or so clones, about 80% occurring once. The sample was peripheral blood. The TCR comes from a woman in her forties or fifties with acute or convalescent COVID-19.

CDR3 nucleotides: TGTGCCAGTAGTATATTTTCAGGGTCTGGGGCCAACGTCCTGACTTTC. Translating gives CASSIFSGSGANVLTF. This chain connects TRBV19 to TRBJ2-6; possibly TRBD1 for D (5 bases). Germline V lookup: CDR1 LNHDA, CDR2 SQIVND (reference sequence). The CDR3 is 16 residues long. Trimming removed 2 bases at V and 1 base at J, with 9 bases between.